This TCR beta chain was obtained from a study of blood T cell repertoires in COVID-19. Study details: Donors in the United States, Italy and Spain gave samples during acute or convalescent COVID-19. PBMCs, B-cell-depleted T cells, or T cells provided the cDNA or gDNA that made up the material.

In the authors' methods: Reference gene primer amplification gave nucleated cell count estimates. Using immunoSEQ multiplex PCR, the repertoire was profiled, and TCRdb retains in-frame clones only, with some absent. That table furnishes V, J and clone size, whereas the DNA furnished D and trimming. The sample records under 80,000 clones, approximately 86% being singletons. This sequence was found in a man aged 65 to 79 with acute or convalescent COVID-19. The sequenced sample consisted of peripheral blood.

The CDR3 loop reads CASSEVSQNEKLFF. CDR3 in DNA: TGTGCCAGCAGTGAAGTCAGTCAGAATGAAAAACTGTTTTTT. The V gene is TRBV2, the J gene TRBJ1-4; no clear D. V was pared by 1 base and J by 5 bases, with 8 bases between. In germline, CDR1 is SNHLY, CDR2 FYNNEI. The CDR3 is 14 amino acids.